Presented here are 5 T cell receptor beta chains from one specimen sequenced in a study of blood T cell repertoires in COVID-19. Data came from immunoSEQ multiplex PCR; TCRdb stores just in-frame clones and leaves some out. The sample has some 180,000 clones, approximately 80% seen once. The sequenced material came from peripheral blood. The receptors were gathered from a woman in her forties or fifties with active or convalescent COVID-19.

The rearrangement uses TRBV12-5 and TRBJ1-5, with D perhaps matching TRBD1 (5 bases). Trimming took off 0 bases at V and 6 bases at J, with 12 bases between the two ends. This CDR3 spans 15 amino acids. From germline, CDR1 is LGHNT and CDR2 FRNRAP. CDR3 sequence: CASGLVRVGGQPQHF. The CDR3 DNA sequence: TGTGCTAGTGGTTTGGTACGCGTGGGGGGTCAGCCCCAGCATTTT.

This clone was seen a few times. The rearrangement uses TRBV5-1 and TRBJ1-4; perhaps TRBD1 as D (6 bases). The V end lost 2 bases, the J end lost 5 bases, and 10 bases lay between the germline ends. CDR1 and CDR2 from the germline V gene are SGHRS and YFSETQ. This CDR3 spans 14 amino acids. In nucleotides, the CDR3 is TGCGCCAGCAGCTTCGGGGGGCGCAATGAAAAACTGTTTTTT. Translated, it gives CASSFGGRNEKLFF.

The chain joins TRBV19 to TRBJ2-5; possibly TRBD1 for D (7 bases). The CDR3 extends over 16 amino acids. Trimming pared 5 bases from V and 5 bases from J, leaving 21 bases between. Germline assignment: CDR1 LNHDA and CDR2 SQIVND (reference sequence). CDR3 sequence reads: CASSLPRAGGTETQYF. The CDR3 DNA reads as TGTGCCAGTAGTCTCCCCCGGGCAGGGGGGACGGAGACCCAGTACTTC.

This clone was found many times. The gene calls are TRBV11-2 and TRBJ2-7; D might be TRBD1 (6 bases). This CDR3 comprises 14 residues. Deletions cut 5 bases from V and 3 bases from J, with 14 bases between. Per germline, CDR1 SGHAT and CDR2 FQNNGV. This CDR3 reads CASSKNRDGYEQYF. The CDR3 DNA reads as TGTGCCAGCAGCAAAAACAGGGACGGCTACGAGCAGTACTTC.

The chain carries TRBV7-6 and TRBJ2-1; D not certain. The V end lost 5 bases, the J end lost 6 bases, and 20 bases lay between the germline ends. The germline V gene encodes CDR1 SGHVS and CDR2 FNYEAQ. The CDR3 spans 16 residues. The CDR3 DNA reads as TGTGCCAGCAGCACCCAATTCCCGGGTTTTGGCAATGAGCAGTTCTTC. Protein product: CASSTQFPGFGNEQFF.